This TCR beta chain was documented in a study of T cell responses to AZD1222 COVID-19 vaccine. General study findings and limits: Among spike-specific TCRs, nearly half reportedly target unmutated variant regions. Vaccine-associated CD4 TCRs spanned spike, dominant at 160-218 and 743-854.

Remarks on this clone: Its antigen is unknown.

The CDR3 is made up of 15 amino acids. V lost 0 bases to trimming and J lost 5 bases, with 14 bases between them. Germline V CDR1 and CDR2: MNHNY, SVGAGI (reference sequence). This table comes from immunoSEQ multiplex PCR, and its TCRdb copy is limited to in-frame clones, with some not included. The sample has about 270,000 clones, about 94% seen once. The V and J genes are TRBV6-6 and TRBJ2-7; unclear D gene. Sequenced here: peripheral blood, sampled 28 days after the second AZD1222 dose. This TCR was sampled from an adult who received the AZD1222 COVID-19 vaccine. DNA for the CDR3: TGTGCCAGCAGTTACTCGATCATAGGGTCCGACGAGCAGTACTTC. Amino acids: CASSYSIIGSDEQYF.